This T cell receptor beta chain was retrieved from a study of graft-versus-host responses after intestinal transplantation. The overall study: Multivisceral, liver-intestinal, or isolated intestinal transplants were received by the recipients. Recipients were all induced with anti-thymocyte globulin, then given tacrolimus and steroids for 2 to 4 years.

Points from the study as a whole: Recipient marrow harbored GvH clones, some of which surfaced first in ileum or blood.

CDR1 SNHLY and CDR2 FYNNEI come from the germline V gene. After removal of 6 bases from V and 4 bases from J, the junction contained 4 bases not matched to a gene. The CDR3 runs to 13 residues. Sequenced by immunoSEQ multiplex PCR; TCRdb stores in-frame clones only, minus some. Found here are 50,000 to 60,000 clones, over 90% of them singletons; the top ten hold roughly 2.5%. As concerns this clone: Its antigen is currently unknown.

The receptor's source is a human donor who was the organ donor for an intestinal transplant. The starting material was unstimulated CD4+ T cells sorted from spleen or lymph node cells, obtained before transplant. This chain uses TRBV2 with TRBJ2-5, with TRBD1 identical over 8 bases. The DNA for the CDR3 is TGTGCCAGCAGGGACAGGGCCCGAGAGACCCAGTACTTC. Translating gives CASRDRARETQYF.